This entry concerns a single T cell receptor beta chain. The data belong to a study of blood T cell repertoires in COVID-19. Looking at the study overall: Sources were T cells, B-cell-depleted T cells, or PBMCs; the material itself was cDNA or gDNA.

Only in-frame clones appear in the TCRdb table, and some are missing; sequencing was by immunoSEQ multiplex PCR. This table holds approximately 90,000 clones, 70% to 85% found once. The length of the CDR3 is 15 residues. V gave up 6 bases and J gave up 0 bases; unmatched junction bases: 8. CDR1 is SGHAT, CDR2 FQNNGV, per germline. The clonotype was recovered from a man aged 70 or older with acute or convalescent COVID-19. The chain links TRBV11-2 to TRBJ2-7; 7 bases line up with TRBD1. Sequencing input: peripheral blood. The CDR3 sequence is CASSWGTDSSYEQYF. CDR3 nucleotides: TGTGCCAGCAGTTGGGGGACAGACAGCTCCTACGAGCAGTACTTC.